The T cell receptor (beta chain) under discussion was sequenced for a study of cytomegalovirus exposure and HLA in healthy donors. The primer mix had 60 Vbeta and 13 Jbeta primers. The method was immunoSEQ multiplex PCR; TCRdb's version includes in-frame clones alone and lacks a portion of them. The table has about 52,000 clones, roughly 50% seen once. Study-wide results and caveats: Trimming of TCR beta V- and J-genes showed a link, identified in a later analysis, to a missense DCLRE1C variant. The study had only CMV serostatus as immune exposure information.

Concerning this clone: The antigen is undetermined.

Participants comprised healthy donors of bone marrow. Nominally healthy donors were sampled, though unrecorded immune exposures were likely. Trimming cost V 2 bases and J 12 bases; bases outside gene matches: 10. Germline-derived CDR1 and CDR2 are SEHNR and FQNEAQ (reference sequence). The CDR3 runs to 15 residues. V is TRBV7-9 and J is TRBJ1-4; 9 bases map to TRBD1. This TCR came from a human donor in good health. Material: PBMCs. CDR3 in amino acids: CASSLMGQGELELFF. CDR3 DNA: TGTGCCAGCAGCTTAATGGGACAGGGTGAATTGGAACTGTTTTTT.